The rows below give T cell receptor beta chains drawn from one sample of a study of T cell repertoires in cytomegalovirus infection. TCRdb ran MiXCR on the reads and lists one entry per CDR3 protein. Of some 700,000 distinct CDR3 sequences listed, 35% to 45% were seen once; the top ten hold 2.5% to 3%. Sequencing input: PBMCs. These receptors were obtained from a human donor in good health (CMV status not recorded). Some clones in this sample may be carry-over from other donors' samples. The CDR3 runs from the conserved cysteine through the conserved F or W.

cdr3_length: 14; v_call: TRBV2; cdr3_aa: CASSVWGPNTEAFF
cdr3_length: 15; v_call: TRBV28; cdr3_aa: CATTKPGQSSYEQYF
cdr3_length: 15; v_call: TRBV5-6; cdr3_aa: CASSLRQGANNEQFF
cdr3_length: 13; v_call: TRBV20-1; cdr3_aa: CSARELARDTQYF
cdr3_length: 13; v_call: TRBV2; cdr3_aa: CASSEAPSQPQHF
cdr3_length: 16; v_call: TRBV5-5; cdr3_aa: CASSLDAGRGNQPQHF
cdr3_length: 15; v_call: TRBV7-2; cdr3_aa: CASHLPGQLNTEAFF
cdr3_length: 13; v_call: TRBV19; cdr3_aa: CASAGGHPNEQFF
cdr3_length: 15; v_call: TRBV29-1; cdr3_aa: CSVEGGDRSTDTQYF
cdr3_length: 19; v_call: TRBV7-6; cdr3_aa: CASSALPGRGITNTGELFF
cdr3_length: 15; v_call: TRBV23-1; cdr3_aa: CASSQSYAGQETQYF
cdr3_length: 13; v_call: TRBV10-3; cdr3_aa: CAIRVTGANEQFF
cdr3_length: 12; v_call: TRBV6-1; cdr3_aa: CASSQTGAEQYF
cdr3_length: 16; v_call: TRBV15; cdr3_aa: CATSREGEGTNYGYTF
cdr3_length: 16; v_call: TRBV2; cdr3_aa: CASSPLLLGGVTTQYF
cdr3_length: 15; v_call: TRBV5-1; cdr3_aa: CASSPLDSMKETQYF
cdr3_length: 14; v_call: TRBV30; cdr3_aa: CAWKRLGGGTEAFF
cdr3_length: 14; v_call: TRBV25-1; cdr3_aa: CASSGPQSYNEQFF
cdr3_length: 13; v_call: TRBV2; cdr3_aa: CDSNVQGSGEQYF
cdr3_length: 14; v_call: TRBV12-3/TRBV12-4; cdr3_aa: CASRDMDRNAEAFF
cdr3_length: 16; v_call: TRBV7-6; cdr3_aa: CASSPTGGNPTGELFF
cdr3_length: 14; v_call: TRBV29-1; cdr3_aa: CSATPQGMRETQYF
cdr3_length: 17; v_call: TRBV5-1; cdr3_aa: CASSFPGSGGSQETQYF
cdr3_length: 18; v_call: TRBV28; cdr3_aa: CASSLHFFRGRDSYEQYF
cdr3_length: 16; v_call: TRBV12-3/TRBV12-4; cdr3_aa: CASSFNPTGEGSPLHF
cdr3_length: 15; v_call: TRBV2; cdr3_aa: CASSDNGEGDYGYTF
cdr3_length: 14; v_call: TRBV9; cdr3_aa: CASSVGVKNTEAFF
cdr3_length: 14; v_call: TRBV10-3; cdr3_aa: CAISEGGNNQPQHF
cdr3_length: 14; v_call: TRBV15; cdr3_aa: CATSRDQTTTPQHF